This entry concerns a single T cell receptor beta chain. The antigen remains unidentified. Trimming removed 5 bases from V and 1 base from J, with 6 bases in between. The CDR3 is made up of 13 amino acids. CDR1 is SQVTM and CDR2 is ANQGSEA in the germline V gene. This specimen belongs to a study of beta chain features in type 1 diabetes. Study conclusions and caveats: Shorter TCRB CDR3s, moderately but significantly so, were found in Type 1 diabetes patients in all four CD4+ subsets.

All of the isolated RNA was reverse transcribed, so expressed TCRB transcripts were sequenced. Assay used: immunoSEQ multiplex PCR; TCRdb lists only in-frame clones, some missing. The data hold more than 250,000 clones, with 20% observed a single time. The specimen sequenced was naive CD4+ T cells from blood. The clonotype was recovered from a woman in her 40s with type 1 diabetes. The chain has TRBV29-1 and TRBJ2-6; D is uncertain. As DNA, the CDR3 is TGCAGCGTTTACTCTTCTGGGGCCAACGTCCTGACTTTC. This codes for CSVYSSGANVLTF.